The clone carrying this TCR beta chain was detected only a few times. The data originate from a study of CD8 T cells in ankylosing spondylitis. Germline values: CDR1 DFQATT, CDR2 SNEGSKA (reference sequence). The CDR3 contains 15 residues. The ends lost 3 bases at V and 0 bases at J; junction bases unmatched: 1. Via MiXCR, TCRdb re-called the 5' RACE reads, giving one row per CDR3 protein. The sample yields under 250,000 distinct CDR3 sequences, 30% to 40% seen once. Material for sequencing was blood, either unsorted or a sorted T cell fraction (not recorded which). The clonotype comes from a male donor with ankylosing spondylitis or in good health (not recorded which). The genes are TRBV20-1 and TRBJ2-6, with 8 bases lining up with TRBD2. Written as DNA, the CDR3 is TGCAGTGCTAGCGGGGGGGGCTCTGGGGCCAACGTCCTGACTTTC. It translates to CSASGGGSGANVLTF.